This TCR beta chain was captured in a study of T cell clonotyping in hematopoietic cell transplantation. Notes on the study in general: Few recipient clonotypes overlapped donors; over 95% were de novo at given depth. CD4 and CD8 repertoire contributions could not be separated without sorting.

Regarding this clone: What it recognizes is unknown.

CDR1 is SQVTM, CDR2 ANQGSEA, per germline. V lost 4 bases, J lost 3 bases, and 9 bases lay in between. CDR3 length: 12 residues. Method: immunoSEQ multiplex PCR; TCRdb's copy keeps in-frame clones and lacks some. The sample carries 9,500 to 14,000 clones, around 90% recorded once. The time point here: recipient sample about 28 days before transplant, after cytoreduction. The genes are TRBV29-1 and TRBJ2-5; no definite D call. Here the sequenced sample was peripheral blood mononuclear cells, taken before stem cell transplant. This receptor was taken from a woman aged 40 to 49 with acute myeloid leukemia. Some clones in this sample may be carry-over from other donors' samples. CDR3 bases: TGCAGCGTTGGAGACTGGGAAGAGACCCAGTACTTC. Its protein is CSVGDWEETQYF.